One sample yielded the 21 T cell receptor beta chains listed below, sequenced in a study of regulatory T cells in long-lasting Graves disease. The time point here: newly diagnosed GD, antithyroid drugs for less than 3 months. PBMCs provided the RNA from which the TCR library was made. Building of the TCR beta libraries involved iRepertoire HTBI primers and Arm-PCR of CDR3 regions. One entry per CDR3 protein results from TCRdb running MiXCR on the multiplex PCR reads. The sample gives 200,000 to 250,000 distinct CDR3 sequences, approximately 20% of which show up once; roughly a fifth is in the top ten. This material consisted of peripheral blood mononuclear cells (PBMCs), taken at new diagnosis, from a patient treated with antithyroid drugs. The receptors stem from a female donor with Graves disease.

The rearrangement links TRBV27 to TRBJ2-3, with a possible D match to TRBD1 (5 bases). Germline CDR1 MNHEY, CDR2 SMNVEV (reference sequence). Deletions cut 5 bases from V and 1 base from J, with 19 bases between. The CDR3 is made up of 17 amino acids. CDR3 bases: TGTGCCAGCAGTCTAATAGCAGGGCCTGCGGGCACAGATACGCAGTATTTT. Residues: CASSLIAGPAGTDTQYF.

This clonotype was picked up many times. The chain combines TRBV9 with TRBJ2-5; possibly TRBD2 for D (6 bases). V was cut by 5 bases and J by 2 bases, with 13 bases left in between. This CDR3 has 14 residues. Per the germline V gene, CDR1 is SGDLS and CDR2 is YYNGEE. The CDR3 spells CASSGGTTQETQYF. CDR3 bases: TGTGCCAGCAGTGGAGGGACCACTCAAGAGACCCAGTACTTC.

This clonotype was counted many times. V gene TRBV24-1 combines with J gene TRBJ2-5, with D possibly being TRBD1 (5 bases). The CDR3 has 13 amino acids. Between the trimmed V and J ends, which lost 4 bases and 4 bases, there was a span of 9 bases. Per the germline V gene, CDR1 is KGHDR and CDR2 is SFDVKD. The DNA of the CDR3 is TGTGCCACCAGTGACCCCGACAGAGAGACCCAGTACTTC. It encodes CATSDPDRETQYF.

V gene TRBV29-1 combines with J gene TRBJ2-7; the D is unclear. The V gene's germline CDR1 is SQVTM and CDR2 ANQGSEA. V dropped 6 bases and J dropped 3 bases, with 15 bases sitting between them. CDR3 length: 13 amino acids. This CDR3 reads CSVAKGRSYEQYF. For the CDR3, the DNA is TGCAGCGTCGCGAAGGGTCGGAGCTACGAGCAGTACTTC.

The chain is built from TRBV6-1 and TRBJ2-1; the match to TRBD2 covers 8 bases. Trimming removed 8 bases from V and 0 bases from J; junction bases left unmatched: 12. In germline, CDR1 is MNHNS, CDR2 SASEGT. The CDR3 is 17 amino acids. In nucleotides, the CDR3 is TGTGCCAGCGCAGTTGCTAGCGGGTCGAGCTCCTACAATGAGCAGTTCTTC. Protein sequence: CASAVASGSSSYNEQFF.

This clonotype was seen many times. V is TRBV7-3 and J is TRBJ2-3, with D possibly matching TRBD2 (6 bases). This CDR3 has 15 amino acids. Germline V gene lookup returns CDR1 SGHTA and CDR2 FQGTGA. V was shortened by 5 bases and J by 1 base, with 13 bases between the two germline ends. The CDR3 loop is CASSPGTLGTDTQYF. CDR3 bases: TGTGCCAGCAGCCCAGGGACTCTAGGCACAGATACGCAGTATTTT.

This rearrangement joins TRBV4-1 to TRBJ1-1; D gene ambiguous. The CDR3 has 13 amino acids. V was clipped by 9 bases and J by 5 bases, with 16 bases between them. The germline gives CDR1 MGHRA, CDR2 YSYEKL. Here the CDR3 DNA reads TGCGCCAGTTCCGGGCCCGTAGGAACTGAAGCTTTCTTT. This translates into CASSGPVGTEAFF.

This clonotype has at least ten counts. V usage is TRBV30 and J usage is TRBJ2-5, with 7 bases matching TRBD1. V was pared by 1 base and J by 5 bases, with 4 bases of the junction left unmatched. The germline gives CDR1 GTSNPN, CDR2 SVGIG (reference sequence). The CDR3 sequence is 13 residues long. The CDR3 nucleotides read TGTGCCTGGAGTGGAGGGGGCAGCGAGACCCAGTACTTC. Its translation is CAWSGGGSETQYF.

This clonotype was seen ten or more times. This chain connects TRBV2 to TRBJ1-2, with a tentative D call TRBD1 (6 bases). The CDR3 runs to 13 residues. Trimming took 7 bases from V and 2 from J, leaving 11 bases between them. Per germline, CDR1 SNHLY and CDR2 FYNNEI. The CDR3 region is CASNYRENYGYTF. CDR3 in DNA: TGTGCCAGCAATTACAGGGAAAACTATGGCTACACCTTC.

At least ten counts were recorded for this clonotype. V and J are TRBV27 and TRBJ2-7; 12 bases fit TRBD2. The J segment lost 3 bases and the V segment lost 7 bases, leaving 7 bases of the junction unmatched. This CDR3 has 15 amino acids. The germline V gene has CDR1 MNHEY and CDR2 SMNVEV (reference sequence). CDR3 residues: CASNLAGGTYYEQYF. The CDR3 DNA reads as TGTGCCAGCAACCTAGCGGGAGGGACTTACTACGAGCAGTACTTC.

This clonotype showed up many times. V gene TRBV20-1 combines with J gene TRBJ1-1; D not resolved. Deletions cut 4 bases from V and 4 bases from J, with 10 bases between. Per germline, CDR1 DFQATT and CDR2 SNEGSKA (reference sequence). There are 12 residues in the CDR3. The CDR3 region is CSAKRMGTEAFF. The DNA for the CDR3 is TGCAGTGCTAAGAGGATGGGCACTGAAGCTTTCTTT.

This clonotype was recorded many times. This chain uses TRBV6-1 with TRBJ1-3; D uncertain. CDR1 and CDR2 (germline): MNHNS, SASEGT. V gave up 6 bases and J gave up 2 bases, with 11 bases separating them. The CDR3 contains 14 residues. The CDR3 here is CASRQPGAGNTIYF. The CDR3 DNA reads as TGTGCCAGCAGACAGCCCGGGGCTGGAAACACCATATATTTT.

This chain joins TRBV2 and TRBJ2-7, with D possibly TRBD1 on 8 matching bases. V was cut by 5 bases and J by 3 bases, with 17 bases left in between. Per the germline V gene, CDR1 is SNHLY and CDR2 is FYNNEI. The CDR3 spans 15 residues. The DNA of the CDR3 is TGTGCCAGCAGTTCTAGGACAGGGAGGGGCTACGAGCAGTACTTC. Its protein product is CASSSRTGRGYEQYF.

In its sample, this clonotype was seen many times. The rearrangement uses TRBV14 and TRBJ1-1; D might be TRBD1 (6 bases). CDR1 and CDR2 (germline): SGHDN, FVKESK. Trimming took off 1 base at V and 1 base at J, with 10 bases between the two ends. The CDR3 spans 15 residues. The CDR3 DNA follows: TGTGCCAGCAGCCAAGGAGGGACACCGAACACTGAAGCTTTCTTT. Its translation: CASSQGGTPNTEAFF. The full variable domain, with the rest looked up from reference TRBV14 and TRBJ1-1, is EAGVTQFPSHSVIEKGQTVTLRCDPISGHDNLYWYRRVMGKEIKFLLHFVKESKQDESGMPNNRFLAERTGGTYSTLKVQPAELEDSGVYFCASSQGGTPNTEAFFGQGTRLTVV.

DNA for the CDR3: TGTGCCAGCAGTTTATCAAGGACTTCAACTAGCACAGATACGCAGTATTTT. As protein: CASSLSRTSTSTDTQYF. V is TRBV27 and J is TRBJ2-3; the D gene is possibly TRBD2 (5 bases). The CDR3 length is 17 residues. Trimming shortened V by 0 bases and J by 0 bases, and 13 bases separated the two germline ends. Germline CDR1 and CDR2: MNHEY and SMNVEV (reference sequence).

Comments on this clonotype: A read error may explain this, as a much larger clone is one base away. This sequence joins TRBV10-3 and TRBJ1-5, with D unresolved. CDR3 length: 14 amino acids. V shed 3 bases and J shed 3 bases, with 9 bases lying between them. Looked up from germline, CDR1 is ENHRY and CDR2 is SYGVKD. The CDR3, as DNA: TGTGCCATCAGTGAAGTTCTTATCAATCAGCCCCAGCATTTT. Its protein product is CAISEVLINQPQHF.

Note on this clonotype: A far larger clone is one nucleotide away, so this likely arose from a read error. The rearrangement uses TRBV9 and TRBJ2-7; 11 nucleotides match TRBD2. Germline V gene sequence: CDR1 SGDLS, CDR2 YYNGEE. This CDR3 comprises 16 residues. V lost 4 bases, J lost 6 bases, and 12 bases stayed unmatched. CDR3 in amino acids: CASSRDATSGIFEQYF. The CDR3 DNA reads as TGTGCCAGCAGCAGAGATGCGACTAGCGGGATATTCGAGCAGTACTTC. Variable domain in full (rest from reference TRBV9 and TRBJ2-7): DSGVTQTPKHLITATGQRVTLRCSPRSGDLSVYWYQQSLDQGLQFLIQYYNGEERAKGNILERFSAQQFPDLHSELNLSSLELGDSALYFCASSRDATSGIFEQYFGPGTRLTVT.

In this sample, this clonotype turned up many times. The chain uses TRBV7-9 and TRBJ1-2; D call uncertain. The V end was cut by 0 bases, the J end by 4 bases, with 6 bases between. CDR1 is SEHNR, CDR2 FQNEAQ, per germline (reference sequence). The length of the CDR3 is 13 residues. As DNA, the CDR3 is TGTGCCAGCAGCTTAGCCACGGCCTATGGCTACACCTTC. Residues: CASSLATAYGYTF.

The CDR3, as DNA: TGTGCCAGTAGGGGACAGGGAGAAGCTGGCTACACCTTC. Translation gives CASRGQGEAGYTF. The chain employs TRBV19 and TRBJ1-2; 9 bases are shared with TRBD1. The CDR3 runs to 13 residues. The germline V gene encodes CDR1 LNHDA and CDR2 SQIVND (reference sequence). Trimming took 6 bases from V and 7 from J; bases not matched to a gene: 6.

V is TRBV6-2 or TRBV6-3 and J is TRBJ1-5; unclear D gene. The CDR3 is made up of 15 amino acids. Germline lookup yields CDR1 MNHEY and CDR2 SVGEGT. With 6 bases removed from V and 0 bases from J, the gap between germline ends came to 12 bases. CDR3 coding DNA: TGTGCCAGCAGCGTTTTCAAGGGTAGCAATCAGCCCCAGCATTTT. This gives the protein CASSVFKGSNQPQHF.

The V call is TRBV4-3, the J call TRBJ1-6; TRBD1 agrees at 8 bases. Germline V lookup: CDR1 LGHNA, CDR2 YSLEER. CDR3 size: 16 residues. The ends lost 0 bases at V and 9 bases at J; junction bases unmatched: 7. CDR3 sequence: CASSQDSWTGTSPLHF. The CDR3 nucleotides read TGCGCCAGCAGCCAAGATTCGTGGACAGGGACTTCACCCCTCCACTTT.